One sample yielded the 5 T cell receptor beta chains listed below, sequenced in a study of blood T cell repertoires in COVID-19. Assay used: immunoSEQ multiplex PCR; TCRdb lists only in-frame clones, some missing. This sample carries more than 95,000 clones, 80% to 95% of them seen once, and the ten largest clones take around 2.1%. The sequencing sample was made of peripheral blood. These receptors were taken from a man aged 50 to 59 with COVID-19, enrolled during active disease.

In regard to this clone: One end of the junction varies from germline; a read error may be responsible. CDR3 DNA: TGCGCCAGCAGCGAAGACCTCGCCGGGACTAGGGAGAATGAGCAGTTCTTC. It is translated as CASSEDLAGTRENEQFF. The chain employs TRBV4-1 and TRBJ2-1; 8 bases line up with TRBD2. This CDR3 is 17 amino acids long. Germline loops: CDR1 MGHRA, CDR2 YSYEKL.

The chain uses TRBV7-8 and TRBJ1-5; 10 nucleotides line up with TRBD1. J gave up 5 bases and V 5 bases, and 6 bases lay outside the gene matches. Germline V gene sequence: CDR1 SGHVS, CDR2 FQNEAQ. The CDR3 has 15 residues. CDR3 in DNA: TGTGCCAGCAGCCCGGGACAGGGGAGCGATCAGCCCCAGCATTTT. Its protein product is CASSPGQGSDQPQHF.

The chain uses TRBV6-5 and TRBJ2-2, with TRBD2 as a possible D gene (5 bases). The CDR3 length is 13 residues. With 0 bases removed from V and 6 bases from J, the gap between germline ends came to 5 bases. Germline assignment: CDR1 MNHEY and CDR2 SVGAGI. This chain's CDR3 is CASSYSRAGELFF. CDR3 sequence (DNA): TGTGCCAGCAGTTACTCGAGGGCCGGGGAGCTGTTTTTT.

This CDR3 reads CASSSTRVSNYGYTF. The DNA for the CDR3 is TGCGCCAGCAGCTCGACCAGGGTCTCTAACTATGGCTACACCTTC. The chain combines TRBV5-1 with TRBJ1-2; TRBD1 might be the D (5 bases). Germline V gene data show CDR1 as SGHRS and CDR2 as YFSETQ. The length of the CDR3 is 15 residues. V was clipped by 3 bases and J by 0 bases, with 12 bases between them. Full variable domain (outside the CDR3, taken from reference TRBV5-1 and TRBJ1-2): KAGVTQTPRYLIKTRGQQVTLSCSPISGHRSVSWYQQTPGQGLQFLFEYFSETQRNKGNFPGRFSGRQFSNSRSEMNVSTLELGDSALYLCASSSTRVSNYGYTFGSGTRLTVV.

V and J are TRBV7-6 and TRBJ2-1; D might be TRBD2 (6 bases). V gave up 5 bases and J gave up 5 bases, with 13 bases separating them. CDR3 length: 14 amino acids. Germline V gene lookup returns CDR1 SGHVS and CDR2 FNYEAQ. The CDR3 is CASSPTTRDNEQFF. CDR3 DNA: TGTGCCAGCAGCCCAACGACTAGGGACAATGAGCAGTTCTTC.